A selection of T cell receptor beta chains follows, all from one sample in a study of blood T cell repertoires in COVID-19. Clones were read by immunoSEQ multiplex PCR, and TCRdb kept only the in-frame ones, dropping some. The top ten hold more than 10% of the sample, which has over 200,000 clones, around 90% seen once. Sequenced material: PBMCs or T cells enriched from blood (not recorded which). These receptors were collected from a man in his thirties or forties who had recovered from COVID-19. Each CDR3 is given with its conserved first and last residue. A D gene is named only where the DNA matches it firmly. Some rows mark clone size as missing; the rest say once, few, many or name a class of expanded clone.

d_call: TRBD1
v_call: TRBV6-5
j_call: TRBJ1-1
clone_size: many
cdr3_nt: TGTGCCAGCAGTTTGAGGGGGCGCGAAGCTTTCTTT
cdr3_aa: CASSLRGREAFF

d_call: TRBD1
v_call: TRBV10-1
j_call: TRBJ1-4
clone_size: NA
cdr3_nt: TGCGCCAGCAGTGAGTCCCGACCGACAGGGCTGAATGAAAAACTGTTTTTT
cdr3_aa: CASSESRPTGLNEKLFF

d_call: NA
v_call: TRBV4-3
j_call: TRBJ1-4
clone_size: NA
cdr3_nt: TGCGCCAGCAGCCAAGATAAGGAGGGGAATGAAAAACTGTTTTTT
cdr3_aa: CASSQDKEGNEKLFF

d_call: TRBD1
v_call: TRBV28
j_call: TRBJ1-4
clone_size: NA
cdr3_nt: TGTGCCAGCAGTCCCGCGGGGACAGGGAATGAAAAACTGTTTTTT
cdr3_aa: CASSPAGTGNEKLFF

d_call: TRBD2
v_call: TRBV9
j_call: TRBJ2-3
clone_size: NA
cdr3_nt: TGTGCCAGCAGCCCACCCCTTCGGGCGGGAGGCCTCCCGGGTACGCAGTATTTT
cdr3_aa: CASSPPLRAGGLPGTQYF

d_call: NA
v_call: TRBV6-5
j_call: TRBJ2-7
clone_size: NA
cdr3_nt: TGTGCCAGCAGTTACTCTAGGCCGGGACTTAGCCAGGAGCAGTACTTC
cdr3_aa: CASSYSRPGLSQEQYF

d_call: NA
v_call: TRBV4-1
j_call: TRBJ1-2
clone_size: NA
cdr3_nt: TGCGCCAGCAGCCAAGTTCCGAAACAGCTTAACTATGGCTACACCTTC
cdr3_aa: CASSQVPKQLNYGYTF

d_call: NA
v_call: TRBV3-1/TRBV3-2
j_call: TRBJ2-7
clone_size: NA
cdr3_nt: TGTGCCAGCAGCCCGAAGCCGGCAGGGAACTACGAGCAGTACTTC
cdr3_aa: CASSPKPAGNYEQYF

d_call: NA
v_call: TRBV9
j_call: TRBJ2-5
clone_size: NA
cdr3_nt: TGTGCCAGCAGCGTAGGGGTGAGGGAAGAGACCCAGTACTTC
cdr3_aa: CASSVGVREETQYF

d_call: TRBD1
v_call: TRBV27
j_call: TRBJ1-4
clone_size: NA
cdr3_nt: TGTGCCAGCTCGGACAGGGGTAATGAAAAACTGTTTTTT
cdr3_aa: CASSDRGNEKLFF

d_call: TRBD1
v_call: TRBV18
j_call: TRBJ1-4
clone_size: NA
cdr3_nt: TGTGCCAGCTCACTATTTAATATACCGGGACAGGGAAATGAAAAACTGTTTTTT
cdr3_aa: CASSLFNIPGQGNEKLFF

d_call: TRBD2
v_call: TRBV12-5
j_call: TRBJ2-3
clone_size: once
cdr3_nt: TGTGCTAGTGGTTTAAAGGTCCCTAAGACTAGCGGGGGGGCCTCAATCACAGATACGCAGTATTTT
cdr3_aa: CASGLKVPKTSGGASITDTQYF

d_call: NA
v_call: TRBV7-2
j_call: TRBJ2-7
clone_size: NA
cdr3_nt: TGTGCCAGCAGCTTAGTTGTCGAAGCAGGCTACGAGCAGTACTTC
cdr3_aa: CASSLVVEAGYEQYF

d_call: NA
v_call: TRBV12-3/TRBV12-4
j_call: TRBJ1-3
clone_size: NA
cdr3_nt: TGTGCCAGCAGTTCAGGGGTCGGAAACACCATATATTTT
cdr3_aa: CASSSGVGNTIYF

d_call: TRBD2
v_call: TRBV3-1/TRBV3-2
j_call: TRBJ2-7
clone_size: NA
cdr3_nt: TGTGCCAGCAGCCCCCCGGGACTAGCGGGATCCTACGAGCAGTACTTC
cdr3_aa: CASSPPGLAGSYEQYF

d_call: NA
v_call: TRBV6-2/TRBV6-3
j_call: TRBJ1-5
clone_size: NA
cdr3_nt: TGTGCCAGCAGTTATCAGATGCAGCCCCAGCATTTT
cdr3_aa: CASSYQMQPQHF

d_call: NA
v_call: TRBV3-1/TRBV3-2
j_call: TRBJ1-1
clone_size: NA
cdr3_nt: TGTGCCAGCAGCCATGGACTACCCCGGAACACTGAAGCTTTCTTT
cdr3_aa: CASSHGLPRNTEAFF

d_call: TRBD2
v_call: TRBV9
j_call: TRBJ2-7
clone_size: NA
cdr3_nt: TGTGCCAGCAGCCTGGGACTAGCGGGAGCCAGTTACGAGCAGTACTTC
cdr3_aa: CASSLGLAGASYEQYF